The 12 T cell receptor beta chains reported below all come from one sample, sequenced in a study of cytomegalovirus exposure and HLA in healthy donors. The PCR employed 60 Vbeta primers together with 13 Jbeta primers. Assay: immunoSEQ multiplex PCR; the TCRdb copy retains only in-frame clones and omits some. This sample has around 50,000 clones; 55% to 65% occur once, and the top ten carry 10% to 15%. The specimen sequenced was PBMCs. Receptors originate from a human donor in good health.

The chain is built from TRBV6-6 and TRBJ2-5, with 11 bases aligning to TRBD1. Germline V CDR1 and CDR2: MNHNY, SVGAGI (reference sequence). The CDR3 totals 15 residues. Germline trimming cut 5 bases from V and 5 bases from J; bases unmatched to any gene: 7. As DNA, the CDR3 is TGTGCCAGCAGTCAGCGGACAGGGGGCACGGAGACCCAGTACTTC. It encodes CASSQRTGGTETQYF.

The rearrangement links TRBV2 to TRBJ1-2, with TRBD1 matching over 7 bases. With V trimmed by 0 bases and J by 1 base, 5 bases remained unmatched. The CDR3 has 16 amino acids. From germline, CDR1 is SNHLY and CDR2 FYNNEI. The CDR3 protein is CASSEALAGGNYGYTF. The CDR3 DNA reads as TGTGCCAGCAGTGAAGCGCTTGCAGGGGGTAACTATGGCTACACCTTC. The whole variable domain, remainder taken from reference TRBV2 and TRBJ1-2, is EPEVTQTPSHQVTQMGQEVILRCVPISNHLYFYWYRQILGQKVEFLVSFYNNEISEKSEIFDDQFSVERPDGSNFTLKIRSTKLEDSAMYFCASSEALAGGNYGYTFGSGTRLTVV.

About this clone itself: Sequence at one end of the junction differs from germline and may be a read error. The rearrangement uses TRBV6-5 and TRBJ1-3, with D unclear. This CDR3 spans 15 amino acids. Germline V gene data show CDR1 as MNHEY and CDR2 as SVGAGI. The CDR3 DNA reads as TGTGCCATCAGTTACTCCTCGGGGTCTGGAAACACCATATATTTT. Amino acids: CAISYSSGSGNTIYF.

The chain combines TRBV5-1 with TRBJ2-3; 7 bases map to TRBD1. CDR3 length: 15 amino acids. V shed 6 bases, J shed 4 bases, and the junction held 11 bases outside the gene matches. CDR1 and CDR2 (germline): SGHRS, YFSETQ. In DNA form, the CDR3 reads TGCGCCAGCAAACTCGACAGGGCCCCAGCAGATACGCAGTATTTT. Its translation: CASKLDRAPADTQYF.

CDR3 coding DNA: TGCGCCAGCAGTGGGACCGACAGGGGCCTACCCTCCGAGCAGTACTTC. Its protein product is CASSGTDRGLPSEQYF. This chain uses TRBV10-1 with TRBJ2-7; 8 bases line up with TRBD1. The CDR3 is made up of 16 amino acids. Germline-derived CDR1 and CDR2 are WNHNN and SYGVQD (reference sequence). The ends lost 4 bases at V and 6 bases at J; junction bases unmatched: 14.

The gene calls are TRBV30 and TRBJ1-2; D is ambiguous. V shed 4 bases and J shed 4 bases, with 16 bases lying between them. The germline CDR1 and CDR2 sequences are GTSNPN and SVGIG (reference sequence). This CDR3 has 14 residues. CDR3 sequence: CAWTRTGGSYGYTF. The CDR3 nucleotides are TGTGCCTGGACCAGAACCGGCGGGAGCTATGGCTACACCTTC.

This clone came up a few times. This chain connects TRBV2 to TRBJ2-2; 12 bases are a match to TRBD1. The junction had 2 bases not matched to a gene; V was cut back by 6 bases and J by 6 bases. The germline CDR1 and CDR2 sequences are SNHLY and FYNNEI. This CDR3 contains 14 residues. The CDR3 region is CASRGQGAAGELFF. The CDR3 DNA reads TGTGCCAGCAGGGGACAGGGGGCTGCCGGGGAGCTGTTTTTT.

This chain links TRBV2 with TRBJ1-2; D unclear. The V end was cut by 6 bases, the J end by 8 bases, with 13 bases between. The CDR3 covers 12 residues. The germline CDR1 and CDR2 sequences are SNHLY and FYNNEI. CDR3 in amino acids: CASRAGRLGYTF. The DNA of the CDR3 is TGTGCCAGCAGGGCCGGGAGATTGGGCTACACCTTC.

This clone was recorded a few times. This chain joins TRBV19 and TRBJ1-1; no reliable D call. Trimming took off 5 bases at V and 4 bases at J, with 14 bases between the two ends. Germline CDR1 and CDR2: LNHDA and SQIVND (reference sequence). The CDR3 consists of 14 residues. This CDR3 reads CASSGWARTTEAFF. In nucleotides, the CDR3 is TGTGCCAGTAGTGGATGGGCCCGAACCACTGAAGCTTTCTTT.

The gene calls are TRBV18 and TRBJ1-3; weak D call: TRBD1 (5 bases). The germline V gene encodes CDR1 KGHSH and CDR2 LQKENI. The CDR3 spans 17 residues. The V end was cut by 1 base, the J end by 0 bases, with 13 bases between. The CDR3 loop reads CASSPLPGMNSGNTIYF. The DNA of the CDR3 is TGTGCCAGCTCACCACTTCCAGGGATGAACTCTGGAAACACCATATATTTT.

The chain links TRBV18 to TRBJ2-5; tentative D call: TRBD2 (5 bases). V shed 1 base and J shed 4 bases, with 13 bases lying between them. The CDR3 totals 15 residues. From germline, CDR1 is KGHSH and CDR2 LQKENI. The CDR3 DNA sequence: TGTGCCAGCTCACCACTCCCTCAGAGGGTAGAGACCCAGTACTTC. Amino acids: CASSPLPQRVETQYF.

V usage is TRBV27 and J usage is TRBJ1-6; the D gene is possibly TRBD1 (6 bases). With 5 bases removed from V and 5 bases from J, the gap between germline ends came to 7 bases. This CDR3 region has 13 residues. CDR1 is MNHEY and CDR2 is SMNVEV in the germline V gene (reference sequence). The CDR3: CASSRTDNSPLHF. DNA for the CDR3: TGTGCCAGCAGTAGGACAGATAATTCACCCCTCCACTTT.